The TCR beta chain under discussion was sequenced for a study of OX40 agonist ivuxolimab in advanced cancers. Across the study: Patients in dose escalation had liver, melanoma, kidney or head and neck cancers.

The V segment lost 2 bases and the J segment 8 bases; nucleotides outside the gene matches: 5. Germline CDR1 reads MDHEN; CDR2 reads SYDVKM. This CDR3 contains 14 residues. Only in-frame clones appear in the TCRdb table, and some are missing; sequencing was by immunoSEQ multiplex PCR. The sample consists of tens of thousands of clones, 80% to 95% of them appearing once. This rearrangement joins TRBV28 to TRBJ2-1; 8 bases are a match to TRBD2. This specimen was CD4+ or CD8+ T cells sorted from blood, taken in a trial of the OX40 agonist ivuxolimab. This sequence originates from an adult with an advanced solid tumor such as melanoma, head and neck, liver or kidney cancer. This chain's CDR3 is CASSLAGGWDEQFF. CDR3 DNA sequence: TGTGCCAGCAGTTTAGCGGGAGGTTGGGATGAGCAGTTCTTC. The variable domain in full, completed from reference TRBV28 and TRBJ2-1, reads DVKVTQSSRYLVKRTGEKVFLECVQDMDHENMFWYRQDPGLGLRLIYFSYDVKMKEKGDIPEGYSVSREKKERFSLILESASTNQTSMYLCASSLAGGWDEQFFGPGTRLTVL.